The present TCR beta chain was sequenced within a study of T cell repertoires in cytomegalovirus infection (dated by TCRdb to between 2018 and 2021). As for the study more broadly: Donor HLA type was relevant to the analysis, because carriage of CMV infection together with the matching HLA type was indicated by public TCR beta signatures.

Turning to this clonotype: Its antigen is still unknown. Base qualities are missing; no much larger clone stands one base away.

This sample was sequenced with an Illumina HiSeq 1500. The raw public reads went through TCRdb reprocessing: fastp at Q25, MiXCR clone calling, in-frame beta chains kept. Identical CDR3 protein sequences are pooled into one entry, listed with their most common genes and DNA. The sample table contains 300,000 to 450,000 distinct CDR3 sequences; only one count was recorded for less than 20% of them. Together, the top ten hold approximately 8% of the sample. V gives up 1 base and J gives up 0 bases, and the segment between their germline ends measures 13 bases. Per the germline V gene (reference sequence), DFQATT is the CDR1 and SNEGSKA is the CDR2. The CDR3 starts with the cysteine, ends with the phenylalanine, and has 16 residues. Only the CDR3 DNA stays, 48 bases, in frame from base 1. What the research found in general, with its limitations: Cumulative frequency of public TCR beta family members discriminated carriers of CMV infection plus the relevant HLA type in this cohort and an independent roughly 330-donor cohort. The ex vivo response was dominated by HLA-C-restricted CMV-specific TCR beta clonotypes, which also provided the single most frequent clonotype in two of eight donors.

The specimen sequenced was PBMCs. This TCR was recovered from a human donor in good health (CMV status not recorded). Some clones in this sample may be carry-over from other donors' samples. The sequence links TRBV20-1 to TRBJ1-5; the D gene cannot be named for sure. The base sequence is TGCAGTGCTAGAGGGCTCACGGAAGGTAGCAATCAGCCCCAGCATTTT. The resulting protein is CSARGLTEGSNQPQHF.